This entry lists 5 T cell receptor beta chains sequenced from one sample in a study of CD8 T cells in ankylosing spondylitis. Study observations and caveats: Blood from ankylosing spondylitis patients appeared to carry a characteristic roughly 8-variant TCR beta motif.

Their antigens remain unidentified. MiXCR, applied by TCRdb to the 5' RACE reads, yields one record per CDR3 protein. This sample has 700,000 or so distinct CDR3 sequences; roughly 20% occur once, and the top ten carry under 20%. Sequencing input: blood, either unsorted or a sorted T cell fraction (not recorded which). The receptors shown here come from a male donor with ankylosing spondylitis.

In this sample, this clonotype turned up a few times. This rearrangement joins TRBV2 to TRBJ2-2; tentatively, D is TRBD2 (6 bases). V was pared by 6 bases and J by 3 bases, with 11 bases between. The CDR3 runs to 14 residues. Germline V gene sequence: CDR1 SNHLY, CDR2 FYNNEI. The CDR3 loop is CASREGPYTGELFF. In nucleotides, the CDR3 is TGTGCCAGCAGGGAGGGACCATACACCGGGGAGCTGTTTTTT.

A few counts support this clonotype. The J gene is TRBJ2-3, the V gene TRBV9; D is perhaps TRBD1 or TRBD2 (6 bases each). The CDR3 is made up of 12 amino acids. Germline assignment: CDR1 SGDLS and CDR2 YYNGEE. Trimming left V 10 bases short and J 6 bases short, with 15 bases between. The CDR3 here is CAPPGGADTQYF. Written as DNA, the CDR3 is TGTGCCCCGCCCGGGGGCGCGGATACGCAGTATTTT.

The chain uses TRBV7-9 and TRBJ2-6, with D possibly being TRBD1 (6 bases). V lost 2 bases and J lost 4, with 15 bases in between. The CDR3 runs 17 residues. Germline CDR1 and CDR2: SEHNR and FQNEAQ (reference sequence). The CDR3 here is CASSLFQVRGGANVLTF. The CDR3 DNA sequence: TGTGCCAGCAGCTTATTCCAAGTAAGGGGGGGGGCCAACGTCCTGACTTTC.

V gene TRBV12-3 or TRBV12-4 combines with J gene TRBJ1-1, with 7 bases fitting TRBD1. This CDR3 region has 14 residues. The V segment lost 7 bases and the J segment 4 bases; nucleotides outside the gene matches: 9. DNA of the CDR3: TGTGCCAGCAATATACAGGGGTACGGCACTGAAGCTTTCTTT. Translated: CASNIQGYGTEAFF.

This clonotype was observed a handful of times. This rearrangement joins TRBV4-1 to TRBJ1-3, with D unresolved. Per germline, CDR1 MGHRA and CDR2 YSYEKL. The ends were cut back, 4 bases at V and 4 bases at J, with 14 bases in the middle. The CDR3 is 15 residues long. The CDR3 DNA sequence: TGCGCCAGCAGCCTCCAGCAGGCAGGCGGAAACACCATATATTTT. This gives the protein CASSLQQAGGNTIYF.